The sequence of this T cell receptor beta chain was determined in a study of metastatic and nonmetastatic thyroid tumors. In the study overall: Malignant thyroid and benign thyroid patients provided blood and tumor or nodule tissue whose repertoires were compared.

This clone is judged medium-sized. Its antigen is unidentified. Looked up from germline, CDR1 is SEHNR and CDR2 is FQNEAQ (reference sequence). The CDR3 contains 12 residues. Trimming removed 3 bases at V and 8 bases at J, with 8 bases between. Thyroid surgery took place with no prior treatment in any patient. Overall study findings and caveats: Reported TCR beta diversity, measured in blood and tumor, was significantly higher for malignant thyroid tumors than for benign nodules.

How the authors handled the data: A distant-metastasis classifier for papillary thyroid cancer was built using CDR3 differences across clinicopathological groups. TCRdb re-called the PCR reads with MiXCR. The V and J calls, along with clone size, are taken from TCRdb and not from the paper's own processing. The sample holds about 33,000 clones, 17% seen once. The TCR sequence derives from a female donor with papillary thyroid cancer or a benign thyroid nodule (not recorded which). Some clones in this sample may be carry-over from other donors' samples. The material sequenced was blood. This chain joins TRBV7-9 and TRBJ2-1, with D perhaps TRBD2 (5 bases). The CDR3 DNA is TGTGCCAGCAGCTTGAGGGTCTATGAGCAGTTCTTC. It specifies CASSLRVYEQFF.